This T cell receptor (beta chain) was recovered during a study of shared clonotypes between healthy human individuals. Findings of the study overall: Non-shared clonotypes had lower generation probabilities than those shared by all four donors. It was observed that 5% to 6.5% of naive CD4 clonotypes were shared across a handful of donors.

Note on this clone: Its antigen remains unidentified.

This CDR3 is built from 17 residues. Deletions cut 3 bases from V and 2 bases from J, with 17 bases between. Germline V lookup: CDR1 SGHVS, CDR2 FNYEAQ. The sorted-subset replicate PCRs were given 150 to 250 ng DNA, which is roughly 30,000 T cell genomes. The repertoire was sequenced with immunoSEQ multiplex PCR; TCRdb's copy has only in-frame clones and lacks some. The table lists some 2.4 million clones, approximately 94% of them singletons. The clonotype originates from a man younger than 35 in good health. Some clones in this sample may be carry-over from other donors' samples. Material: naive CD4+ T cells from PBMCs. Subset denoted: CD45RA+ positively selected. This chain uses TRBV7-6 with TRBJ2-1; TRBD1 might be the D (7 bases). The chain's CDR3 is CASSFFTGDLTYNEQFF. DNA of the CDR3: TGTGCCAGCAGCTTTTTCACAGGGGACTTAACCTACAATGAGCAGTTCTTC. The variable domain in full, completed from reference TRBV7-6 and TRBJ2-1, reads GAGVSQSPRYKVTKRGQDVALRCDPISGHVSLYWYRQALGQGPEFLTYFNYEAQQDKSGLPNDRFSAERPEGSISTLTIQRTEQRDSAMYRCASSFFTGDLTYNEQFFGPGTRLTVL.